This T cell receptor (beta chain) emerged from a study of control samples from healthy donors and cancer patients. Produced via immunoSEQ multiplex PCR; TCRdb's table is partial and in-frame only. The data hold tens of thousands of clones, with roughly nine tenths observed a single time. The germline V gene encodes CDR1 LGHDT and CDR2 YNNKEL (reference sequence). V lost 0 bases to trimming and J lost 7 bases, with 12 bases between them. CDR3 size: 14 residues. Sample: PBMCs. This receptor was identified in a woman aged 50 to 65 with colorectal cancer. The rearrangement joins TRBV3-1 (or the pseudogene TRBV3-2) to TRBJ1-2; D may be TRBD1 (6 bases). CDR3 nucleotides: TGTGCCAGCAGCCAAGACTTGACAGGTAGTGGCTACACCTTC. Translating gives CASSQDLTGSGYTF.